This T cell receptor beta chain appears in the sequencing data of a study of T cell responses to AZD1222 COVID-19 vaccine. CDR3 size: 14 residues. The V gene's germline CDR1 is LNHDA and CDR2 SQIVND (reference sequence). Trimming left V 6 bases short and J 9 bases short, with 18 bases between. General study findings and limits: No repertoire was sampled before or during the peak T cell response, only after it. Baseline antibody screening turned up just a handful of seropositive AZD1222 recipients.

A remark on this clone: No antigen is known for it.

Clones were read by immunoSEQ multiplex PCR, and TCRdb kept only the in-frame ones, dropping some. The table shows around 140,000 clones, with roughly 85% occurring only once. The material was peripheral blood, obtained 28 days after the second dose of the MenACWY control vaccine. The chain has TRBV19 and TRBJ1-5, with a weak D call TRBD1 (5 bases). The source is an adult who received the MenACWY meningococcal vaccine as a control. As DNA, the CDR3 is TGTGCCAGTAGCAAGCCCCCCGGGACCCTGCCCCAGCATTTT. This encodes CASSKPPGTLPQHF.